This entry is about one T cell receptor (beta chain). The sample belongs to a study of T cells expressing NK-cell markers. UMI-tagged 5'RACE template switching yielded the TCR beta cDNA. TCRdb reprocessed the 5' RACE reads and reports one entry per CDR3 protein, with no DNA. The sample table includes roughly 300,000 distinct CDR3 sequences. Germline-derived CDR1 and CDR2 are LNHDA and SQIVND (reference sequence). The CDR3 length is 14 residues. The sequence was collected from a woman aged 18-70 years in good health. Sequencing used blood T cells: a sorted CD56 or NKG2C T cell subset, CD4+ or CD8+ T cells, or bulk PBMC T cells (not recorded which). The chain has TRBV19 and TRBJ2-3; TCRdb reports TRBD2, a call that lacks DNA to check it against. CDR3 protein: CASRASGTGDTQYF.